The following is a T cell receptor beta chain sequence with its context. Its specificity is not known. The sample originates from a study of OX40 agonist ivuxolimab in advanced cancers. Turning to the study itself: With ivuxolimab, an agonistic anti-OX40 (CD134) antibody, patients were treated.

Patients with a history of autoimmune disease or on systemic immunosuppression were excluded. Germline V gene data show CDR1 as PRHDT and CDR2 as FYEKMQ (reference sequence). V was cut by 5 bases and J by 4 bases, with 6 bases left in between. The CDR3 extends over 13 amino acids. Sequenced by immunoSEQ multiplex PCR; TCRdb stores in-frame clones only, minus some. Of roughly 75,000 clones listed, around 91% are singletons. Whole-study results and caveats: CD8+ T cells averaged more expanded clones than CD4+. At 0.1 to 3.0 mg/kg, clonal expansion of CD4+ and CD8+ blood T cells had occurred by week 6.

The V and J genes are TRBV13 and TRBJ2-6; unclear D gene. The TCR originated in an adult with an advanced solid tumor such as melanoma, head and neck, liver or kidney cancer. Sequenced material: CD4+ or CD8+ T cells sorted from blood, taken in a trial of the OX40 agonist ivuxolimab. CDR3 sequence reads: CASSLLGANVLTF. The CDR3 DNA reads TGTGCCAGCAGCCTACTGGGGGCCAACGTCCTGACTTTC.